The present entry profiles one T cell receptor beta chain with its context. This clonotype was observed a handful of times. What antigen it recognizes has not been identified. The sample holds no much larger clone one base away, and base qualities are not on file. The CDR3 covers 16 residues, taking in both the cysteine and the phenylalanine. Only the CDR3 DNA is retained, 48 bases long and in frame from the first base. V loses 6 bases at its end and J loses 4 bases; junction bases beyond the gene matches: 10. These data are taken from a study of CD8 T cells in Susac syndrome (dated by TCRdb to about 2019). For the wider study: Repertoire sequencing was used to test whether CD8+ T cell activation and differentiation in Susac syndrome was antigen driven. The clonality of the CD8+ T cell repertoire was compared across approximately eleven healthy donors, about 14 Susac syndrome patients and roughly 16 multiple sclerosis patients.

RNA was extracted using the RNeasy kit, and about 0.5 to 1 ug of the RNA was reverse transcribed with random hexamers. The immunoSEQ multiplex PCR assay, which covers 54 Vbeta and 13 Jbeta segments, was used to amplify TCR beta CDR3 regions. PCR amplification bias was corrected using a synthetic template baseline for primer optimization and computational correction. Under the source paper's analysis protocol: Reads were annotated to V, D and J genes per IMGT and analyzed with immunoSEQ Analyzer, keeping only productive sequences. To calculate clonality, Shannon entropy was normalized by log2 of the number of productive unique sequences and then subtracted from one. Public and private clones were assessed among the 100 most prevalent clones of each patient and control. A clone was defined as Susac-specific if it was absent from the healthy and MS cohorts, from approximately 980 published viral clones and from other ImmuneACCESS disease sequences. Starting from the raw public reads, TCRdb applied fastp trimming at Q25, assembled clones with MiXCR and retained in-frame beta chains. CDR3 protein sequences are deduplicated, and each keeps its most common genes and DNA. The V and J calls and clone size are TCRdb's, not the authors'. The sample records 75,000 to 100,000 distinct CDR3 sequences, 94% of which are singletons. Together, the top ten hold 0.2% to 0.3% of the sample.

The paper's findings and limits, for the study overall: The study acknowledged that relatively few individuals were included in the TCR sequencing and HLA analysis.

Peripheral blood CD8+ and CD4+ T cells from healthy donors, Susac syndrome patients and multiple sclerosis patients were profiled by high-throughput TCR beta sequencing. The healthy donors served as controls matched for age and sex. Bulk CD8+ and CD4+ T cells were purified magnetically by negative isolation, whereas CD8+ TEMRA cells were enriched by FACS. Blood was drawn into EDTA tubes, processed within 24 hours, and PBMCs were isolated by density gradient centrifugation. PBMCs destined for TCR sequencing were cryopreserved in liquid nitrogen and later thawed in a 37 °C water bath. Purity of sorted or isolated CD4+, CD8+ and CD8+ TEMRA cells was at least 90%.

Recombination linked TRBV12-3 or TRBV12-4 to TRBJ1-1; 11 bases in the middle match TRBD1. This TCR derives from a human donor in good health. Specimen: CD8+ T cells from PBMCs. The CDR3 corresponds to CASSLTAGTGGTEAFF. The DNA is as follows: TGTGCCAGCAGCTTAACGGCCGGGACAGGGGGCACTGAAGCTTTCTTT.